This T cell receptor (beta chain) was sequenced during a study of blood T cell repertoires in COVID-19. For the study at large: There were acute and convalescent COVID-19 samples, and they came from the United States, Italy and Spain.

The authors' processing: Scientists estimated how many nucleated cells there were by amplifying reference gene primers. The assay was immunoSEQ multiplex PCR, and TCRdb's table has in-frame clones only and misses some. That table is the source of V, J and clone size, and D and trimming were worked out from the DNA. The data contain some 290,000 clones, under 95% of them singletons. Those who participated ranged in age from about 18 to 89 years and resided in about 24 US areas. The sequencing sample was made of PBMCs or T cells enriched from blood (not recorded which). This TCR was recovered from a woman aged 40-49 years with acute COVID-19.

CDR3 nucleotide sequence: TGTGCCAGCAGCCGAGGACAGGGTGTCTACAATGAGCAGTTCTTC. This gives the protein CASSRGQGVYNEQFF. The chain recombines TRBV14 with TRBJ2-1, with 8 bases matching TRBD1. Per germline, CDR1 SGHDN and CDR2 FVKESK. J was trimmed by 3 bases and V by 4 bases; bases with no gene match: 5. The CDR3 contains 15 residues. Using reference TRBV14 and TRBJ2-1 for the parts outside the CDR3, the full variable domain is EAGVTQFPSHSVIEKGQTVTLRCDPISGHDNLYWYRRVMGKEIKFLLHFVKESKQDESGMPNNRFLAERTGGTYSTLKVQPAELEDSGVYFCASSRGQGVYNEQFFGPGTRLTVL.